Many counts were recorded for the clone carrying this T cell receptor beta chain. Its cognate antigen is unknown. TCRdb re-analysed the 5' RACE reads in MiXCR, keeping a single row per CDR3 protein. The table shows approximately 94,000 distinct CDR3 sequences, with about 4.4% occurring only once. The sample comes from a study of spatial heterogeneity in lung cancer. Whole-study context: Sequences of the beta chain were consistently detected in greater numbers than alpha-chain sequences. General study findings and limits: Within tumors, counts of expanded alpha and beta TCRs tracked tumor mutation counts.

Germline V gives CDR1 MNHNS, CDR2 SASEGT. J was trimmed by 4 bases and V by 4 bases; bases with no gene match: 5. This CDR3 region has 14 residues. Time point of the sample: sample taken at primary tumor resection. Whole RNA obtained from tumor, nontumor lung or frozen PBMC underwent sequencing without sorting. The source material was lung tumor tissue, sampled at surgery. This rearrangement joins TRBV6-1 to TRBJ1-1, with TRBD1 identical over 8 bases. The sequence derives from a male donor with early-stage non-small cell lung cancer. The chain's CDR3 is CASSGTGWSTEAFF. The CDR3 DNA reads as TGTGCCAGCAGTGGGACAGGGTGGAGCACTGAAGCTTTCTTT.